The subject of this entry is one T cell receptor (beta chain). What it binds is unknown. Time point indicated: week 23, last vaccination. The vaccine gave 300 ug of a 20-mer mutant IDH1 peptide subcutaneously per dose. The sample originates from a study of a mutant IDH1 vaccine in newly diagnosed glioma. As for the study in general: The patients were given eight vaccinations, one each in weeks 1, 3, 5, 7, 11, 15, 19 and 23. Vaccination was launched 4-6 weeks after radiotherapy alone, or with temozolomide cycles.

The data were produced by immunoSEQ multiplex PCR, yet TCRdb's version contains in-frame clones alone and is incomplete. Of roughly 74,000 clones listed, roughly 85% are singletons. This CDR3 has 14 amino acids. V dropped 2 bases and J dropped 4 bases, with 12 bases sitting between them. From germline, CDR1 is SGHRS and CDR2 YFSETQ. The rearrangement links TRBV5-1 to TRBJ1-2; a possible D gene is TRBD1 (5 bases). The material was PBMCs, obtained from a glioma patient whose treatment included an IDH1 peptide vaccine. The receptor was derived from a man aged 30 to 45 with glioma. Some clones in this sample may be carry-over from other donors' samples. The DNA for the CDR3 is TGCGCCAGCAGCTTAAGGGGCCCTGTCTATGGCTACACCTTC. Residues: CASSLRGPVYGYTF.